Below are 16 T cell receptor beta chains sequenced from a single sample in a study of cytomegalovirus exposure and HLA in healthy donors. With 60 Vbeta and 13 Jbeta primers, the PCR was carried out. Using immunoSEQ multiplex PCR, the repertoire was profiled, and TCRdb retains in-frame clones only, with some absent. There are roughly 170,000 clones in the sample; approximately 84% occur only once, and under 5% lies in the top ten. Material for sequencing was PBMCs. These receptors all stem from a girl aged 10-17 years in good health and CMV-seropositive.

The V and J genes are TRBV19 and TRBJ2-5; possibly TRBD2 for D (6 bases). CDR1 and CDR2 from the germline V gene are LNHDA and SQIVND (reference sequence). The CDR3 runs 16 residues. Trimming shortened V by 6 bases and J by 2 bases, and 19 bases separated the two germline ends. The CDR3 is CASSPSYRLEQETQYF. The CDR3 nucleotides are TGTGCCAGTAGCCCCTCCTACCGACTAGAACAAGAGACCCAGTACTTC.

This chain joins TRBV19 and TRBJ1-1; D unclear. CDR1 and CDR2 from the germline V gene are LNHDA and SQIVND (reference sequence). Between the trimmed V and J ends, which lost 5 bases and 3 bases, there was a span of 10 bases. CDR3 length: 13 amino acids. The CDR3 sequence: CASSYQDYTEAFF. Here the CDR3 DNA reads TGTGCCAGTAGTTATCAGGACTACACTGAAGCTTTCTTT.

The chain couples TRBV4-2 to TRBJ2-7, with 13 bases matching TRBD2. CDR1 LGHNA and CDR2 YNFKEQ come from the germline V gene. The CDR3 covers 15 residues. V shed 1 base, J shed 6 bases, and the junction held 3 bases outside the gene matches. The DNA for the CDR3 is TGTGCCAGCAGCCAAGGGGGACTAGCGGGGACCGAGCAGTACTTC. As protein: CASSQGGLAGTEQYF.

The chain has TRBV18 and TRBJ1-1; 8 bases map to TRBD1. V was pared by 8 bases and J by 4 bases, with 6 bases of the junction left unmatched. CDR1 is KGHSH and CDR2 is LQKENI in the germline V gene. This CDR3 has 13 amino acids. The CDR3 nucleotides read TGTGCCAGCGCACGACAGGGGTCCACTGAAGCTTTCTTT. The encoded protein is CASARQGSTEAFF.

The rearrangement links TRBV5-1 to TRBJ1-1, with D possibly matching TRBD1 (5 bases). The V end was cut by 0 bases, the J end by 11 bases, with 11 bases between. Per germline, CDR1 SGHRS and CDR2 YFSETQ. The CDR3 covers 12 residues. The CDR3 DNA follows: TGCGCCAGCAGCTTGGCAGGGTCAGAGGCTTTCTTT. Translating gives CASSLAGSEAFF. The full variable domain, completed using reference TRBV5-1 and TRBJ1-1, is KAGVTQTPRYLIKTRGQQVTLSCSPISGHRSVSWYQQTPGQGLQFLFEYFSETQRNKGNFPGRFSGRQFSNSRSEMNVSTLELGDSALYLCASSLAGSEAFFGQGTRLTVV.

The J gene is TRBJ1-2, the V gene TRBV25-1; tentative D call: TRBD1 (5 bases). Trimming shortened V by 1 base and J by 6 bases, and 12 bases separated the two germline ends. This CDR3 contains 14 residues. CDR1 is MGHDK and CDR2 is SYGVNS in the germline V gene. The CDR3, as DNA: TGTGCCAGCAGTGAATTTTCGGCCAGGGATGGCTACACCTTC. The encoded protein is CASSEFSARDGYTF.

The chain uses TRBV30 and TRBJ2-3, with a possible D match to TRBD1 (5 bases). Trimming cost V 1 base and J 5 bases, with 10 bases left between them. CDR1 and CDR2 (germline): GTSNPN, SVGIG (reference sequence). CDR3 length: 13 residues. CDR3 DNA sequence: TGTGCCTGGAGTGAAGGGGCGGTAGATACGCAGTATTTT. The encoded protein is CAWSEGAVDTQYF.

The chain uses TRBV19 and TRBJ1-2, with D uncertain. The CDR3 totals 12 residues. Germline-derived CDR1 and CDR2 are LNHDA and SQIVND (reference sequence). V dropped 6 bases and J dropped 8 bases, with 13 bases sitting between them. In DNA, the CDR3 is TGTGCCAGTAGACAGAACCCCCTAGGCTACACCTTC. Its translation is CASRQNPLGYTF.

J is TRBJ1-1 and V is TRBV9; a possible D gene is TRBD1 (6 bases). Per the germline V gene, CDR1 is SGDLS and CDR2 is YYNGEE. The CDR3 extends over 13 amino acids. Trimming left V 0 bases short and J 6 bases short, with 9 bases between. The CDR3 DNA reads TGTGCCAGCAGCGTAGAGGGGGACGCTGAAGCTTTCTTT. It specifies CASSVEGDAEAFF. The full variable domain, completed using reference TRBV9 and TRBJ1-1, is DSGVTQTPKHLITATGQRVTLRCSPRSGDLSVYWYQQSLDQGLQFLIQYYNGEERAKGNILERFSAQQFPDLHSELNLSSLELGDSALYFCASSVEGDAEAFFGQGTRLTVV.

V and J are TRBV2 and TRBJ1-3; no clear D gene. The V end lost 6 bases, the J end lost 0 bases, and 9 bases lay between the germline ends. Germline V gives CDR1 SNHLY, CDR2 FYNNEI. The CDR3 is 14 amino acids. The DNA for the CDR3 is TGTGCCAGCAGGGAAACCAGCTCTGGAAACACCATATATTTT. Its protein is CASRETSSGNTIYF.

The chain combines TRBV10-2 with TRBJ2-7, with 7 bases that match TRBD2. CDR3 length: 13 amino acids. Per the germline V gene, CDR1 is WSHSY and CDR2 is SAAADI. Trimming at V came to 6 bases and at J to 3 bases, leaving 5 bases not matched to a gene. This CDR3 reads CASRPGRHYEQYF. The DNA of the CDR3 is TGCGCCAGCAGGCCCGGGAGGCACTACGAGCAGTACTTC.

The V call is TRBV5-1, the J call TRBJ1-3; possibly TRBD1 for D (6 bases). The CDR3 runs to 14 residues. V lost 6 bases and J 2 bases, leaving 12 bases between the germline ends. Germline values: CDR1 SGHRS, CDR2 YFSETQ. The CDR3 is CASMGPGAGNTIYF. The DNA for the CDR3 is TGCGCCAGCATGGGTCCAGGGGCTGGAAACACCATATATTTT.

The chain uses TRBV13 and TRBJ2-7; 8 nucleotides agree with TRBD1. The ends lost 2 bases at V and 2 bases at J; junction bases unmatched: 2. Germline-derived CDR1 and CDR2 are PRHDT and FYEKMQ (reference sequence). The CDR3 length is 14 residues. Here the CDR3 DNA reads TGTGCCAGCAGCTTATGGGACAGGCCCTACGAGCAGTACTTC. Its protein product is CASSLWDRPYEQYF.

The CDR3 DNA reads as TGTGCCAGCAGCTTTGGCCAGGGGGTTGGTTACGAGCAGTACTTC. Translating it yields CASSFGQGVGYEQYF. V and J are TRBV7-9 and TRBJ2-7, with TRBD1 matching over 7 bases. The germline gives CDR1 SEHNR, CDR2 FQNEAQ (reference sequence). V was clipped by 3 bases and J by 4 bases; unmatched bases: 9. CDR3 length: 15 residues.

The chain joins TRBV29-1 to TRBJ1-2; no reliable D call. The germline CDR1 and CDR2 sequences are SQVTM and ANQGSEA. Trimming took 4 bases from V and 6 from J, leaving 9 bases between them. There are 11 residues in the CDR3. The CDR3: CSVGGGNGYTF. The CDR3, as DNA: TGCAGCGTTGGGGGAGGTAATGGCTACACCTTC.

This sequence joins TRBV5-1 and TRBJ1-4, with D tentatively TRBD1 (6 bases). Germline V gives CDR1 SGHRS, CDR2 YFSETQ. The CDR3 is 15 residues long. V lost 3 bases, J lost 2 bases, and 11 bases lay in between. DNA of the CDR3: TGCGCCAGCAGCTCGACAGGATCGACTAATGAAAAACTGTTTTTT. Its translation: CASSSTGSTNEKLFF.